This record covers a single T cell receptor (beta chain). The count of this clone is one. It has no known antigen specificity. Per-nucleotide qualities are absent, and no much larger clonotype sits a single base away. These data come from a study of T cells after posttransplantation cyclophosphamide (dated by TCRdb to about 2016). General notes on the study: Using TRB sequencing, the study followed how the T cell repertoire reconstituted after myeloablative bone marrow transplantation in which posttransplantation cyclophosphamide served as GVHD prophylaxis. In 3 patients, TRB sequencing was also performed on up to 3 more blood samples taken 2 to 5.2 years after transplant, and in several patients, pretransplant blood was also TRB-sequenced. Antigen receptor sequencing was done on samples from about 34 PTCy-treated patients and from approximately 17 related bone marrow donors of those patients. Because TRA and TRB clonality correlated tightly in about 10 samples, later TCR analyses were limited to TRB. Blood from all 35 or so PTCy patients with 1-year posttransplant specimens was subjected to TRB sequencing. Public TRB sequences were queried against a database of over 3,600 sequences associated with responses to pathogens, tumor antigens, self-antigens and alloantigens.

TRB sequencing used genomic DNA with the immunoSEQ assay at survey resolution or the hsTCRB kit. The study's own analysis went as follows. The immunoSEQ software was used for initial read processing, and the LymphoSeq R package was used for repertoire analyses. Clonality was calculated as 1 minus normalized Shannon entropy, and the Gini coefficient was also calculated for each TRB dataset. Phenotypes of unsorted samples were inferred by mapping TRB sequences from sorted subsets of the recipient or donor onto unsorted samples of the same recipient. In its TCRdb copy, this immuneACCESS table keeps in-frame sequences only and misses some clones. Where compared with another copy, unresolved V genes explain less than half of these, and the others have no known cause. The DNA was the basis for D and trimming; V, J and clone size are from that table. This sample is represented by tens of thousands of clones; about 86% of them were singletons. About 2.7% of the sample belongs to the ten largest clones.

CDR1 SGDLS and CDR2 YYNGEE were looked up in the germline V gene. Counted from cysteine to phenylalanine, this CDR3 has 16 amino acids. Solely the CDR3 DNA is kept, with 48 bases framed from the first base. Between the V and J ends, shortened by 4 bases and 5 bases respectively, the junction contains 21 bases. The PTCy-treated patients were enrolled in a prospective multi-institutional clinical trial. Peripheral blood and bone marrow mononuclear cells were isolated by Ficoll-Hypaque density centrifugation and were cryopreserved. The research as a whole found: The TRB repertoires of T cells infiltrating skin or the GI tract showed only limited overlap with the TRB repertoires found in blood. Across the roughly 40 patients, TRB clonality was highly associated with recipient CMV seropositivity and CMV reactivation, and diversity with PTCy was similar to that in the CNI/methotrexate controls. Donor-recipient similarity was low at 1-2 months but rose over the first year, and later blood repertoires were often dominated by donor CD8+ memory clones.

The rearranged segments are TRBV9 and TRBJ2-5, and perhaps TRBD2 as D gene, on 6 matching bases. The sequenced sample consisted of PBMCs. The sequence was obtained from a man aged 25 to 40 with a blood cancer, CMV-positive, and with a related stem cell donor. Read as DNA, the sequence is TGTGCCAGCAGCACAACCATCGGAGGGAGTAGGGAGACCCAGTACTTC. The translation is CASSTTIGGSRETQYF.